This is a list of T cell receptor beta chains from one sample in a study of cytomegalovirus exposure and HLA in healthy donors. Profiled with immunoSEQ multiplex PCR; TCRdb holds only in-frame clones, not every one. The data show about 150,000 clones, around 79% seen once. The sample taken for sequencing was PBMCs. These receptors were taken from a man aged 25 to 40 in good health and CMV-seropositive. CDR3s include the opening cysteine and the closing phenylalanine or tryptophan. Some rows mark clone size as missing; the rest say once, few, many or name a class of expanded clone.

CDR3aa	len	abundance	j_gene	v_gene
CASSLGLAETQYF	13	.	TRBJ2-5	TRBV5-1
CASRATSGSTDTQYF	15	.	TRBJ2-3	TRBV5-1
CASSLVLAPRGFWDNEQFF	19	.	TRBJ2-1	TRBV7-2
CASSLDWTTYEQYF	14	.	TRBJ2-7	TRBV11-2
CASSIAGGPNYEQYF	15	.	TRBJ2-7	TRBV27
CASSHGGSQETQYF	14	.	TRBJ2-5	TRBV11-3
CAWNLGGANVLTF	13	.	TRBJ2-6	TRBV30
CSAYQGGVFYGYTF	14	.	TRBJ1-2	TRBV29-1
CASSLEGANEKLFF	14	.	TRBJ1-4	TRBV28
CASSPGGTANQPQHF	15	.	TRBJ1-5	TRBV11-2
CASSQQPWYEQFF	13	.	TRBJ2-1	TRBV7-2
CASSSKPGFPGELFF	15	.	TRBJ2-2	TRBV7-2
CASSPFLGANTEAFF	15	.	TRBJ1-1	TRBV14
CASGGTGRTEAFF	13	.	TRBJ1-1	TRBV27
CASQGAESKTQYF	13	.	TRBJ2-5	TRBV7-9
CASSPLGPIEQYF	13	.	TRBJ2-7	TRBV5-1
CASSEARGGRYNEQFF	16	few	TRBJ2-1	TRBV2
CASSYIGDEQFF	12	once	TRBJ2-1	TRBV6-6
CASSEGTTSTGELFF	15	once	TRBJ2-2	TRBV6-1
CAISESGRTDQETQYF	16	.	TRBJ2-5	TRBV10-3
CASSEWGGQYF	11	.	TRBJ2-7	TRBV6-1
CASSRRAPGRDSTNEKLFF	19	.	TRBJ1-4	TRBV7-6
CASSPPVTVEAFF	13	few	TRBJ1-1	TRBV18
CSAGQGVDTEAFF	13	.	TRBJ1-1	TRBV29-1
CASSVTGPNYGYTF	14	few	TRBJ1-2	TRBV5-1
CASSEGHGPYNEQFF	15	.	TRBJ2-1	TRBV5-5
CASSLSPAGVSYEQYF	16	few	TRBJ2-7	TRBV28
CASSVVDSQETQYF	14	.	TRBJ2-5	TRBV9
CASGLVPGGLWYNEQFF	17	few	TRBJ2-1	TRBV12-5